The entry that follows covers one TCR beta chain sequence. Its cognate antigen has yet to be identified. No much larger clonotype is one base removed from it; base qualities were not supplied. From the cysteine up to the phenylalanine, the CDR3 has a length of 15 residues. Of the read, only the CDR3 DNA is kept; its 45 bases are in frame from base 1. CDR1 and CDR2, per the germline V gene, are MNHEY and SVGAGI. Trimming takes 6 bases from V and 4 bases from J, and the germline ends sit 19 bases apart. The sample belongs to a study of T cell responses to AZD1222 COVID-19 vaccine (dated by TCRdb to the early 2020s). Context from the whole study: A total of about 230 trial participants underwent TCR sequencing, of whom 207 received two doses of AZD1222 and some 26 received two doses of the MenACWY control vaccine. Trial participants were enrolled into age subgroups of 18-55, 56-69 and 70-plus years, which contained approximately 150, 30 and 60 TCR-sequenced participants, respectively.

What this sample's time point label stands for: about 28 days (+/-7) after the second vaccine dose. AZD1222 recipients whose second dose came at about 4 weeks and those whose second dose came at about 12 weeks were combined into one group, since spike-specific TCR depth and breadth did not differ between the two schedules. Vaccinee samples came from UK trials COV001 and COV002, including a single-blind randomized controlled phase 2/3 trial of AZD1222 (ChAdOx1 nCoV-19) in healthy adults. Trial participant PBMC samples were collected at day 0 and day 28 after the second dose for TCRbeta chain sequencing. Results the study describes overall, beyond this receptor: Because no day 14 peak-response samples were available, repertoires were characterized only after the peak T cell response. Spike-specific TCR breadth and depth rose significantly after two AZD1222 doses compared with day 0 and with MenACWY recipients. Only 5 to 7 AZD1222 recipients were SARS-CoV-2 seropositive at baseline, limiting conclusions about previously exposed vaccinees. The 56-69-year group was small, and its depth increase did not reach significance, likely because of low power. Participants were mostly white British and included more females than males, and it was suggested by the authors that clonal diversity may have been underestimated. Nearly half of unique spike-specific TCRs reportedly recognized epitopes outside regions mutated in the B.1.351 and B.1.1.7 variants. Vaccine-associated CD4 TCRs spanned the whole spike protein, with dominant responses in regions 160-218 and 743-854.

The CDR3 regions of human TCRbeta chains were analyzed by immunosequencing. As for how the authors treated the data: TCRs in the repertoires were matched against a reference library of SARS-CoV-2-specific TCRs that had been generated with the MIRA antigen-specificity platform. Breadth meant the fraction of unique TCRs that were SARS-CoV-2-associated, whereas depth meant the fraction of total T cells that were SARS-CoV-2-associated. Using the MIRA data, each spike-specific TCR was assigned both to the spike region to which the TCR was reactive and to a CD4 or CD8 class. Log10-transformed breadth and depth values were compared by one-way ANOVA with Sidak's multiple comparisons tests. TCRdb's version of the immuneACCESS table is confined to in-frame rearrangements and falls short of the full clone set. An unresolved V gene accounts for under half of the shortfall where checked; the remainder is of unknown origin. D and trimming were read from the DNA, whereas the V and J calls and clone size are those reported in that table. Present in this sample are fewer than 200,000 clones, 94% of which were seen just once. The ten biggest clones cover 1.5% to 2% of the sample.

The chain is made from TRBV6-5 and TRBJ2-7; TRBD2 is a possible D gene, resting on 6 matching bases. Sequencing was performed on peripheral blood, taken 28 days after the second AZD1222 dose. The sequence was collected from an adult who received the AZD1222 COVID-19 vaccine. The bases are TGTGCCAGCAGACAACCCGGGACTTCCTCTTACGAGCAGTACTTC. It translates to CASRQPGTSSYEQYF.